Here is one T cell receptor beta chain with its context. V dropped 4 bases and J dropped 6 bases, with 16 bases sitting between them. Germline values: CDR1 SGHNT, CDR2 YENEEA. This CDR3 region has 15 residues. These data originate in a study of blood T cell repertoires in COVID-19. Study overall: The cDNA or gDNA used as material had been derived from T cells, B-cell-depleted T cells, or PBMCs.

Original processing methods: Amplifying reference gene primers gave estimates of nucleated cell counts. This table comes from immunoSEQ multiplex PCR, and its TCRdb copy is limited to in-frame clones, with some not included. The V and J calls and the clone size are those of that table, but D and trimming were determined from the DNA. The data contain tens of thousands of clones, roughly 80% of them singletons. Sequenced sample: peripheral blood. The rearrangement links TRBV11-3 to TRBJ2-1, with D maybe TRBD1 (6 bases). The sequence came from a human donor in a cohort sampled during active COVID-19. The CDR3 DNA reads as TGTGCCAGCAGCTCACCCGGGACACGGGCCAATGAGCAGTTCTTC. Its translation: CASSSPGTRANEQFF.